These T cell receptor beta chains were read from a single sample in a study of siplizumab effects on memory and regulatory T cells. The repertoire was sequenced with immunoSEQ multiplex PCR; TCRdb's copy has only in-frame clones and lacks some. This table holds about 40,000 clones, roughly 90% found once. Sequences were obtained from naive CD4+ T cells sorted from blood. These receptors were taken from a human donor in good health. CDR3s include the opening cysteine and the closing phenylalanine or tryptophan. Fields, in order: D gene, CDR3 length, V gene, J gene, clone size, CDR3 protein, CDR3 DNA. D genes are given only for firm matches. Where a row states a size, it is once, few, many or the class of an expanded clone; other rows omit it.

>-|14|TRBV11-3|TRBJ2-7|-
CASSLYRDSYEQYF
TGTGCCAGCAGCTTGTATAGGGACTCCTACGAGCAGTACTTC
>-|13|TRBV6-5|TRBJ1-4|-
CASRLDGNEKLFF
TGTGCCAGCAGGTTAGACGGAAATGAAAAACTGTTTTTT
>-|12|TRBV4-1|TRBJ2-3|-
CASSQTADTQYF
TGCGCCAGCAGCCAAACCGCAGATACGCAGTATTTT
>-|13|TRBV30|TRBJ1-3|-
CAWRPGPGNTIYF
TGTGCCTGGAGACCAGGGCCAGGAAACACCATATATTTT
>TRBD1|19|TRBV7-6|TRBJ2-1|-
CASSPNPGRLGGWDNEQFF
TGTGCCAGCAGCCCTAACCCGGGTCGGTTAGGGGGCTGGGACAATGAGCAGTTCTTC
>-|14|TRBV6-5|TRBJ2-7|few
CASSLLQQTYEQYF
TGTGCCAGCAGCCTCCTACAACAGACCTACGAGCAGTACTTC
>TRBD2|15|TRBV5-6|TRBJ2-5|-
CASSPTSGGGETQYF
TGTGCCAGCAGCCCTACTAGCGGGGGGGGAGAGACCCAGTACTTC
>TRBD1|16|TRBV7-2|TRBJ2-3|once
CASSAGTGYVGDTQYF
TGTGCCAGCAGCGCCGGGACAGGGTACGTGGGAGATACGCAGTATTTT
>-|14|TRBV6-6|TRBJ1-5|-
CASSSGRAYQPQHF
TGTGCCAGCAGTTCTGGTAGAGCGTATCAGCCCCAGCATTTT
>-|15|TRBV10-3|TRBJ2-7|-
CAVTSGMGGGYEQYF
TGTGCCGTAACCTCAGGGATGGGGGGCGGCTACGAGCAGTACTTC
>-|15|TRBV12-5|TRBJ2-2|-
CASGLVRSNTGELFF
TGTGCTAGTGGTTTGGTACGATCGAACACCGGGGAGCTGTTTTTT
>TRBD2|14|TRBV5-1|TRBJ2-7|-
CASSSSGSAYEQYF
TGCGCCAGCAGCTCTAGCGGGAGTGCATACGAGCAGTACTTC
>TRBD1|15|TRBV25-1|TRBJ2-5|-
CASSEAGTGIETQYF
TGTGCCAGCAGTGAGGCCGGGACAGGGATAGAGACCCAGTACTTC
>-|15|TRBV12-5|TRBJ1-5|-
CASGLVRRDYQPQHF
TGTGCTAGTGGTTTGGTTAGGAGGGATTATCAGCCCCAGCATTTT
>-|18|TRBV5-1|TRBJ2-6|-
CASSLAARGRSGANVLTF
TGCGCCAGCAGCTTGGCCGCGCGGGGTCGGTCCGGGGCCAACGTCCTGACTTTC
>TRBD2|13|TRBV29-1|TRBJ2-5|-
CSVDTGGQETQYF
TGCAGCGTTGACACGGGGGGGCAAGAGACCCAGTACTTC
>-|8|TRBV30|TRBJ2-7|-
CAWRGQYF
TGTGCCTGGAGAGGGCAGTACTTC
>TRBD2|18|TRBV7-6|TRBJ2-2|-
CASSLVSGGRENTGELFF
TGTGCCAGCAGCTTAGTGTCCGGCGGGAGGGAGAACACCGGGGAGCTGTTTTTT
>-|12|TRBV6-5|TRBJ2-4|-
CASISPVYIQYF
TGTGCCAGCATCTCTCCGGTGTACATTCAGTACTTC
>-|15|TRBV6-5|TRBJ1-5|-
CASSRGARGNQPQHF
TGTGCCAGCAGTCGGGGGGCCCGGGGGAATCAGCCCCAGCATTTT
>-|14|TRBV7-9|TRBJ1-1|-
CASSLQGVISEAFF
TGTGCCAGCAGCCTACAGGGCGTGATCTCTGAAGCTTTCTTT
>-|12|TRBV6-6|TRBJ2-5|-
CASSRREETQYF
TGTGCCAGCAGTCGTCGGGAAGAGACCCAGTACTTC
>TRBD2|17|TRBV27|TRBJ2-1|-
CASSSRGAGGTRGGQFF
TGTGCCAGCAGTTCACGGGGAGCGGGAGGGACAAGGGGAGGACAGTTCTTC
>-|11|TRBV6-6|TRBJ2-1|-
CASLAGSWQFF
TGTGCCAGCCTGGCGGGCTCCTGGCAGTTCTTC
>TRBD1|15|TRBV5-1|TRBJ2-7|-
CASSLVDRRNYEQYF
TGCGCCAGCAGCTTGGTGGACAGGCGAAACTACGAGCAGTACTTC
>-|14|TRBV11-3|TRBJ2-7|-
CASSFTGRTYEQYF
TGTGCCAGCAGCTTTACGGGACGAACCTACGAGCAGTACTTC
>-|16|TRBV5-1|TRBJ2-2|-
CASSLAGDTLTGELFF
TGCGCCAGCAGCTTGGCCGGAGATACTTTGACCGGGGAGCTGTTTTTT
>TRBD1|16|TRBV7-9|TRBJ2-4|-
CASSLVGQGAKNIQYF
TGTGCCAGCAGCTTAGTTGGACAGGGGGCCAAAAACATTCAGTACTTC
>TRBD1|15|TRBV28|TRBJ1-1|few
CASSIPQGANTEAFF
TGTGCCAGCAGTATCCCACAGGGGGCTAACACTGAAGCTTTCTTT
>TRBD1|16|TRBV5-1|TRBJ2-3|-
CASSDRPASGTDTQYF
TGCGCCAGCTCGGACAGGCCGGCCTCTGGCACAGATACGCAGTATTTT
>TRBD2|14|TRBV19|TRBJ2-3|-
CASRTLAGGDTQYF
TGTGCCAGTAGAACCCTAGCGGGAGGAGATACGCAGTATTTT
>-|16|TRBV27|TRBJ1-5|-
CASSLSRGVPNQPQHF
TGTGCCAGCAGTTTGTCGCGGGGGGTTCCAAATCAGCCCCAGCATTTT
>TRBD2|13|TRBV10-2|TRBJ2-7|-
CASNSAGGNEQYF
TGCGCCAGCAATTCAGCGGGGGGGAACGAGCAGTACTTC
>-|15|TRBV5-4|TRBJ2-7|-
CASSLAAGFAYEQYF
TGTGCCAGCAGCTTGGCGGCAGGTTTCGCCTACGAGCAGTACTTC
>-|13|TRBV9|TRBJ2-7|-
CASSVLSGAEQYF
TGTGCCAGCAGCGTCTTGAGTGGCGCCGAGCAGTACTTC
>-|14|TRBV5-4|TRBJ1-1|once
CASSLAGSNTEAFF
TGTGCCAGCAGCTTGGCAGGGTCGAACACTGAAGCTTTCTTT
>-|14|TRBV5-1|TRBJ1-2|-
CASSLGTQGLGYTF
TGCGCCAGCAGCTTGGGTACGCAGGGGTTGGGCTACACCTTC
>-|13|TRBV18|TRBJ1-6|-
CASSPSENSPLHF
TGTGCCAGCTCACCATCAGAAAATTCACCCCTCCACTTT
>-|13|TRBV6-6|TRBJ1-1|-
CASSYFSETEAFF
TGTGCCAGCAGTTACTTTTCAGAAACTGAAGCTTTCTTT
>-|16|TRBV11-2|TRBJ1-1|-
CASSPHRGGRDTEAFF
TGTGCCAGCAGCCCCCATAGGGGGGGCAGGGACACTGAAGCTTTCTTT
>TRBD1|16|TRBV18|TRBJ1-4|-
CASSPRDSKRNEKLFF
TGTGCCAGCTCACCACGGGACAGCAAACGGAATGAAAAACTGTTTTTT
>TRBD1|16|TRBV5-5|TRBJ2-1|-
CASSHGDRVAYNEQFF
TGTGCCAGCAGCCACGGAGACAGGGTGGCCTACAATGAGCAGTTCTTC
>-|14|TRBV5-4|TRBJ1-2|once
CASSLAVYSYGYTF
TGTGCCAGCAGCTTGGCCGTCTATTCCTATGGCTACACCTTC